Following are 8 T cell receptor beta chains from one sample sequenced in a study of blood T cells in healthy people across ages. Sample-barcoded 5' priming and a J-beta primer mix drove a second PCR of roughly 7 to 11 cycles. A single record per CDR3 protein comes from TCRdb applying MiXCR to the 5' RACE reads. Of some 1.1 million distinct CDR3 sequences in the sample, roughly two fifths were seen once. Sequenced sample: blood. The source of these receptors is a man between 18 and 35 years old in good health.

Many counts were recorded for this clonotype. The rearrangement uses TRBV12-3 or TRBV12-4 and TRBJ2-4; perhaps TRBD2 as D (5 bases). The CDR3 length is 17 residues. Deletions cut 0 bases from V and 0 bases from J, with 12 bases between. The CDR3 sequence: CASSLAPFGVAKNIQYF. CDR3 nucleotides: TGTGCCAGCAGTTTAGCGCCTTTCGGGGTAGCCAAAAACATTCAGTACTTC.

Comments on this clonotype: A read error may produce the germline difference seen at one junction end. This rearrangement joins TRBV5-1 to TRBJ2-2; no definite D call. Germline lookup yields CDR1 SGHRS and CDR2 YFSETQ. CDR3 length: 14 residues. DNA of the CDR3: TGCGTCAGCAGCGCTAAGCTCGCGGCCGGGGAGCTGTTTTTT. Protein sequence: CVSSAKLAAGELFF. The complete variable domain, with remaining parts taken from reference TRBV5-1 and TRBJ2-2, reads KAGVTQTPRYLIKTRGQQVTLSCSPISGHRSVSWYQQTPGQGLQFLFEYFSETQRNKGNFPGRFSGRQFSNSRSEMNVSTLELGDSALYLCVSSAKLAAGELFFGEGSRLTVL.

This clonotype was counted at least ten times. The J gene is TRBJ2-3, the V gene TRBV7-9, with D unclear. Trimming stripped 5 bases from V and 2 bases from J, with 14 bases between. Per germline, CDR1 SEHNR and CDR2 FQNEAQ (reference sequence). The CDR3 spans 15 residues. As DNA, the CDR3 is TGTGCCAGCAGCATCGACGGAACCAACACAGATACGCAGTATTTT. Protein sequence: CASSIDGTNTDTQYF.

This chain connects TRBV4-1 to TRBJ1-5, with D possibly being TRBD1 (6 bases). Trimming removed 0 bases from V and 4 bases from J, with 22 bases in between. Germline V gene sequence: CDR1 MGHRA, CDR2 YSYEKL. This CDR3 has 19 residues. In nucleotides, the CDR3 is TGCGCCAGCAGCCAAGAAGGTATGGCAGTGGGCAGGGGTAATCAGCCCCAGCATTTT. Its translation: CASSQEGMAVGRGNQPQHF.

The chain carries TRBV7-2 and TRBJ2-3, with 12 bases fitting TRBD2. Per germline, CDR1 SGHTA and CDR2 FQGNSA. The CDR3 length is 18 residues. Unmatched junction bases numbered 9, after V lost 5 bases and J lost 0 bases. Here the CDR3 DNA reads TGTGCCAGCAGCCCGGAACTAGCGGGGGGCCGGAGCACAGATACGCAGTATTTT. Translating it yields CASSPELAGGRSTDTQYF. The full variable domain, completed using reference TRBV7-2 and TRBJ2-3, is GAGVSQSPSNKVTEKGKDVELRCDPISGHTALYWYRQSLGQGLEFLIYFQGNSAPDKSGLPSDRFSAERTGGSVSTLTIQRTQQEDSAVYLCASSPELAGGRSTDTQYFGPGTRLTVL.

This clonotype is a singleton in its sample. The chain joins TRBV9 to TRBJ2-3, with 7 bases identical to TRBD1. J gave up 0 bases and V 4 bases, and 8 bases lay outside the gene matches. CDR1 and CDR2 from the germline V gene are SGDLS and YYNGEE. The CDR3 covers 16 residues. Here the CDR3 reads CASSPGQTTSTDTQYF. In nucleotides, the CDR3 is TGTGCCAGCAGCCCGGGACAGACCACTAGCACAGATACGCAGTATTTT.

Notes on this clonotype: An end of the junction differs from the germline gene, which may be a read error. The genes are TRBV12-3 or TRBV12-4 and TRBJ2-7; 13 nucleotides line up with TRBD2. The CDR3 has 15 amino acids. Here the CDR3 DNA reads TGTGCTAGCAGCCCGACTAGCGGGAGGTCTTCCGAGCAGTACTTC. Amino acid sequence: CASSPTSGRSSEQYF.

This clonotype appeared a few times. CDR3 protein: CSAAGRRSTDTQYF. CDR3 nucleotide sequence: TGCAGCGCCGCGGGCAGGAGGAGCACAGATACGCAGTATTTT. The gene calls are TRBV29-1 and TRBJ2-3, with D maybe TRBD2 (5 bases). Germline V CDR1 and CDR2: SQVTM, ANQGSEA. CDR3 length: 14 amino acids. Trimming took off 7 bases at V and 0 bases at J, with 14 bases between the two ends.